A single sample gave rise to the 32 T cell receptor beta chains below, sequenced in a study of T cell responses to AZD1222 COVID-19 vaccine. Only in-frame clones appear in the TCRdb table, and some are missing; sequencing was by immunoSEQ multiplex PCR. The sample lists 100,000 to 150,000 clones; around 90% were seen once. The material sequenced was peripheral blood, taken on day 0 of AZD1222 vaccination. The receptor set was obtained from an adult in good health.

This CDR3 is CASSPRQGGSYEQYF. Written as DNA, the CDR3 is TGCGCCAGCAGCCCACGACAGGGGGGTTCCTACGAGCAGTACTTC. The chain combines TRBV5-1 with TRBJ2-7; 9 bases line up with TRBD1. The CDR3 consists of 15 residues. V gave up 4 bases and J gave up 1 base; unmatched junction bases: 6. Germline V gives CDR1 SGHRS, CDR2 YFSETQ.

This chain links TRBV20-1 with TRBJ1-2; D uncertain. The V and J ends lost 3 bases and 8 bases respectively, with 13 bases between them. From germline, CDR1 is DFQATT and CDR2 SNEGSKA (reference sequence). The CDR3 is made up of 12 amino acids. The CDR3 nucleotides are TGCAGTGCTAGTCTTCCCCAGCACGGCTACACCTTC. Protein: CSASLPQHGYTF.

This clone was picked up one time. This chain uses TRBV5-6 with TRBJ2-7; 11 bases are shared with TRBD2. The CDR3 loop spans 14 amino acids. Germline CDR1 reads SGHDT; CDR2 reads YYEEEE. Trimming at V came to 4 bases and at J to 7 bases, leaving 7 bases not matched to a gene. The CDR3 DNA follows: TGTGCCAGCAGCCAGGACCTAGCGGGAGGAGAGCAGTACTTC. Protein product: CASSQDLAGGEQYF.

This clone was seen more than once but under ten times. This rearrangement joins TRBV27 to TRBJ2-7; D is possibly TRBD2 (6 bases). Per germline, CDR1 MNHEY and CDR2 SMNVEV (reference sequence). This CDR3 has 15 residues. Trimming stripped 3 bases from V and 5 bases from J, with 17 bases between. CDR3 loop: CASSFSAGSQHEQYF. The CDR3 DNA reads as TGTGCCAGCAGTTTCTCGGCGGGATCTCAACACGAGCAGTACTTC.

The rearrangement uses TRBV6-5 and TRBJ1-1; D ambiguous. V lost 2 bases and J lost 1, with 11 bases in between. This CDR3 is 15 amino acids long. Germline V CDR1 and CDR2: MNHEY, SVGAGI. The CDR3 loop reads CASSYMGFTNTEAFF. Written as DNA, the CDR3 is TGTGCCAGCAGTTACATGGGTTTTACGAACACTGAAGCTTTCTTT.

The DNA for the CDR3 is TGTGCCAGCAGCTTGGCCACAGGCTCTGGGGCCAACGTCCTGACTTTC. Translated: CASSLATGSGANVLTF. The V and J genes are TRBV11-2 and TRBJ2-6, with D perhaps matching TRBD1 (5 bases). Germline V gene data show CDR1 as SGHAT and CDR2 as FQNNGV. Trimming shortened V by 3 bases and J by 0 bases, and 9 bases separated the two germline ends. The CDR3 totals 16 residues.

The CDR3 protein is CASSSGRGDPTYEQYF. In DNA, the CDR3 is TGTGCCAGCAGCTCAGGACGGGGAGATCCCACCTACGAGCAGTACTTC. The V gene is TRBV7-9, the J gene TRBJ2-7; D is possibly TRBD2 (5 bases). The germline CDR1 and CDR2 sequences are SEHNR and FQNEAQ (reference sequence). The CDR3 loop spans 16 amino acids. V was cut by 4 bases and J by 2 bases, with 18 bases left in between.

The gene calls are TRBV12-5 and TRBJ2-1; TRBD1 might be the D (5 bases). This CDR3 is 17 amino acids long. CDR1 and CDR2 (germline): LGHNT, FRNRAP. V shed 2 bases and J shed 5 bases, with 19 bases lying between them. This CDR3 is CASGLTFDSNLHNEQFF. The CDR3 nucleotides read TGTGCTAGTGGTTTGACCTTCGACAGTAACTTGCACAATGAGCAGTTCTTC.

The rearrangement uses TRBV2 and TRBJ2-2, with 13 bases matching TRBD2. Losses at the gene ends were 8 bases for V and 0 bases for J; bases not matched to a gene: 6. The CDR3 runs to 17 residues. Germline CDR1 and CDR2: SNHLY and FYNNEI. CDR3 residues: CASRPGLAGPNTGELFF. For the CDR3, the DNA is TGTGCCAGCCGTCCGGGACTAGCGGGACCGAACACCGGGGAGCTGTTTTTT.

The chain uses TRBV18 and TRBJ2-7; 8 nucleotides match TRBD2. V shed 1 base, J shed 7 bases, and the junction held 12 bases outside the gene matches. This CDR3 has 16 residues. The germline CDR1 and CDR2 sequences are KGHSH and LQKENI. Here the CDR3 reads CASSPRVGRAMGEQYF. The CDR3 DNA sequence: TGTGCCAGCTCACCACGGGTCGGGAGGGCCATGGGAGAGCAGTACTTC.

The chain joins TRBV2 to TRBJ2-1, with 16 nucleotides matching TRBD2. The CDR3 covers 15 residues. The V gene end was trimmed by 10 bases and the J gene end by 8 bases; junction bases not matched to a gene: 8. Looked up from germline, CDR1 is SNHLY and CDR2 is FYNNEI. The DNA of the CDR3 is TGTGCCATCCCGGGACTAGCGGGAGGGCCGGATGAGCAGTTCTTC. This translates into CAIPGLAGGPDEQFF.

This clone showed up just a few times. The rearrangement uses TRBV28 and TRBJ1-5; D perhaps matches TRBD1 (6 bases). This CDR3 region has 12 residues. Germline V gene sequence: CDR1 MDHEN, CDR2 SYDVKM. V lost 10 bases, J lost 4 bases, and 11 bases lay in between. The CDR3 DNA reads as TGTGCCACCGGACAGACAAATCAGCCCCAGCATTTT. Amino acid sequence: CATGQTNQPQHF.

The chain has TRBV9 and TRBJ2-2; weak D call: TRBD2 (6 bases). The CDR3 is 15 residues long. The germline V gene encodes CDR1 SGDLS and CDR2 YYNGEE. Trimming removed 4 bases from V and 3 bases from J, with 13 bases in between. This CDR3 is CASSPSGEYTGELFF. In nucleotides, the CDR3 is TGTGCCAGCAGCCCTTCGGGGGAGTACACCGGGGAGCTGTTTTTT.

The rearrangement joins TRBV5-4 to TRBJ2-5, with D tentatively TRBD2 (6 bases). Trimming shortened V by 6 bases and J by 3 bases, and 12 bases separated the two germline ends. The CDR3 runs to 13 residues. CDR1 is SGHNT and CDR2 is YYREEE in the germline V gene (reference sequence). The CDR3 loop is CASNVWGEETQYF. The CDR3 region has the DNA TGTGCCAGCAACGTTTGGGGGGAAGAGACCCAGTACTTC.

This chain uses TRBV10-1 with TRBJ2-7, with TRBD2 matching 14 bases. The CDR3 loop spans 15 amino acids. CDR1 and CDR2 (germline): WNHNN, SYGVQD (reference sequence). V was pared by 2 bases and J by 4 bases, with 1 base of the junction left unmatched. The CDR3 loop reads CASSEGLAGGYEQYF. The CDR3 DNA reads as TGCGCCAGCAGTGAGGGACTAGCGGGAGGTTACGAGCAGTACTTC.

The chain is built from TRBV6-5 and TRBJ2-3, with D hard to call. CDR1 and CDR2 (germline): MNHEY, SVGAGI. The V end was cut by 6 bases, the J end by 4 bases, with 8 bases between. This CDR3 contains 12 residues. The CDR3 region is CASSLSPDTQYF. The CDR3 DNA follows: TGTGCCAGCAGCTTATCGCCAGATACGCAGTATTTT.

This clone was detected only once. The chain is built from TRBV11-2 and TRBJ1-1; possibly TRBD1 for D (6 bases). V lost 4 bases, J lost 0 bases, and 12 bases lay in between. CDR1 SGHAT and CDR2 FQNNGV come from the germline V gene. CDR3 length equals 15 residues. CDR3 nucleotides: TGTGCCAGCAGCTCAGGTGGGGGCATGAACACTGAAGCTTTCTTT. This codes for CASSSGGGMNTEAFF.

The V and J genes are TRBV27 and TRBJ1-2; a possible D gene is TRBD1 (6 bases). The length of the CDR3 is 14 residues. Germline assignment: CDR1 MNHEY and CDR2 SMNVEV (reference sequence). V lost 5 bases, J lost 4 bases, and 14 bases lay in between. The CDR3 here is CASSPRTARYGYTF. CDR3 nucleotide sequence: TGTGCCAGCAGTCCTCGGACAGCCCGCTATGGCTACACCTTC.

This chain uses TRBV19 with TRBJ1-4; no reliable D call. Germline V gene lookup returns CDR1 LNHDA and CDR2 SQIVND (reference sequence). Trimming pared 3 bases from V and 4 bases from J, leaving 12 bases between. The CDR3 contains 15 residues. The CDR3 loop is CASSISAQNNEKLFF. The CDR3 bases are TGTGCCAGTAGTATCTCCGCACAGAATAATGAAAAACTGTTTTTT.

This clone was observed a single time. V is TRBV19 and J is TRBJ2-1; the D gene is possibly TRBD1 (5 bases). Trimming took off 6 bases at V and 2 bases at J, with 8 bases between the two ends. Germline V gene data show CDR1 as LNHDA and CDR2 as SQIVND (reference sequence). There are 13 residues in the CDR3. CDR3: CASRDNPYNEQFF. CDR3 DNA sequence: TGTGCCAGTAGGGACAATCCCTACAATGAGCAGTTCTTC.

The V call is TRBV7-2, the J call TRBJ1-1; D uncertain. Deletions cut 2 bases from V and 6 bases from J, with 16 bases between. Germline V gene sequence: CDR1 SGHTA, CDR2 FQGNSA. CDR3 size: 15 residues. CDR3 in amino acids: CASSLSAGVEAEAFF. DNA of the CDR3: TGTGCCAGCAGCTTATCCGCCGGGGTTGAGGCTGAAGCTTTCTTT.

There are a few counts of this clone. DNA for the CDR3: TGTGCCAGCAGCATCGACGGACAGGGGTACAATGAGCAGTTCTTC. Its translation is CASSIDGQGYNEQFF. The chain couples TRBV7-3 to TRBJ2-1; 9 positions match TRBD1. The germline V gene encodes CDR1 SGHTA and CDR2 FQGTGA. The CDR3 has 15 amino acids. V lost 5 bases and J lost 4; bases outside the gene matches: 6.

This chain joins TRBV10-2 and TRBJ2-1, with D tentatively TRBD1 (6 bases). The CDR3 is 13 residues long. V was cut by 6 bases and J by 6 bases, with 12 bases left in between. CDR1 is WSHSY and CDR2 is SAAADI in the germline V gene. The CDR3 DNA reads as TGCGCCAGCAGGGACAGTGGAGGCAATGAGCAGTTCTTC. Its protein product is CASRDSGGNEQFF.

The chain employs TRBV28 and TRBJ1-3, with D perhaps TRBD1 (5 bases). CDR1 is MDHEN, CDR2 SYDVKM, per germline. Trimming left V 3 bases short and J 2 bases short, with 26 bases between. The CDR3 extends over 20 amino acids. The CDR3 sequence: CASSFSVISIRGLAGNTIYF. CDR3 coding DNA: TGTGCCAGCAGTTTCTCTGTAATCTCGATTCGGGGACTGGCTGGAAACACCATATATTTT.

V is TRBV19 and J is TRBJ1-4; D is unclear. The CDR3 length is 13 residues. Per the germline V gene, CDR1 is LNHDA and CDR2 is SQIVND (reference sequence). V lost 6 bases, J lost 4 bases, and 9 bases lay in between. DNA for the CDR3: TGTGCCAGTAGCATTGGTCTTAATGAAAAACTGTTTTTT. Amino acid sequence: CASSIGLNEKLFF.

This chain connects TRBV9 to TRBJ1-3, with D possibly being TRBD1 (5 bases). The CDR3 runs to 12 residues. CDR1 and CDR2 from the germline V gene are SGDLS and YYNGEE. Between the trimmed V and J ends, which lost 0 bases and 9 bases, there was a span of 7 bases. DNA for the CDR3: TGTGCCAGCAGCGTAGTCGGGGGCACCATATATTTT. Amino acid sequence: CASSVVGGTIYF.

The chain has TRBV27 and TRBJ1-1; D gene unclear. Trimming cost V 3 bases and J 1 base, with 12 bases left between them. Germline V gene sequence: CDR1 MNHEY, CDR2 SMNVEV (reference sequence). The CDR3 totals 15 residues. DNA for the CDR3: TGTGCCAGCAGTTTTTGGGGAGAACAGAACACTGAAGCTTTCTTT. Its translation is CASSFWGEQNTEAFF.

The V gene is TRBV5-1, the J gene TRBJ1-3; possibly TRBD1 for D (5 bases). CDR1 is SGHRS, CDR2 YFSETQ, per germline. This CDR3 region has 16 residues. The V end was cut by 0 bases, the J end by 0 bases, with 10 bases between. This CDR3 reads CASSLEGIDSGNTIYF. In nucleotides, the CDR3 is TGCGCCAGCAGCTTGGAGGGGATAGACTCTGGAAACACCATATATTTT.

The V and J genes are TRBV7-3 and TRBJ2-1, with 8 nucleotides matching TRBD1. CDR1 is SGHTA and CDR2 is FQGTGA in the germline V gene. This CDR3 spans 15 amino acids. With V trimmed by 5 bases and J by 7 bases, 10 bases remained unmatched. The CDR3: CASSPRQGASNEQFF. Here the CDR3 DNA reads TGTGCCAGCAGCCCGCGGCAGGGGGCTTCAAATGAGCAGTTCTTC. Based on the CDR3 plus reference TRBV7-3 and TRBJ2-1, the full variable domain is GAGVSQTPSNKVTEKGKYVELRCDPISGHTALYWYRQSLGQGPEFLIYFQGTGAADDSGLPNDRFFAVRPEGSVSTLKIQRTERGDSAVYLCASSPRQGASNEQFFGPGTRLTVL.

This chain joins TRBV3-1 (or the pseudogene TRBV3-2) and TRBJ2-1; 15 nucleotides line up with TRBD2. Germline lookup yields CDR1 LGHDT and CDR2 YNNKEL (reference sequence). Unmatched junction bases numbered 12, after V lost 10 bases and J lost 5 bases. There are 17 residues in the CDR3. CDR3 DNA: TGTGCCACCCCTCCGGGACTAGCGGGAGGTAAAAACAATGAGCAGTTCTTC. The encoded protein is CATPPGLAGGKNNEQFF.

This sequence joins TRBV6-6 and TRBJ2-2, with D unresolved. This CDR3 contains 14 residues. The V end was cut by 2 bases, the J end by 7 bases, with 11 bases between. Germline V gene lookup returns CDR1 MNHNY and CDR2 SVGAGI (reference sequence). The DNA for the CDR3 is TGTGCCAGCAGTTACGGGTTGGAGAGCGGGGAGCTGTTTTTT. Protein sequence: CASSYGLESGELFF.

This clone has only one observation. The rearrangement uses TRBV10-2 and TRBJ1-6; D is possibly TRBD1 (6 bases). The length of the CDR3 is 14 residues. V lost 3 bases to trimming and J lost 8 bases, with 11 bases between them. CDR1 and CDR2 (germline): WSHSY, SAAADI. CDR3 nucleotides: TGCGCCAGCAGTGATAGAGGGGGTTATTCACCCCTCCACTTT. This translates into CASSDRGGYSPLHF.